Below, one T cell receptor (beta chain) is given with its context. As yet, its antigen is unknown. CDR1 is SGDLS and CDR2 is YYNGEE in the germline V gene. V dropped 0 bases and J dropped 1 base, with 10 bases sitting between them. The CDR3 contains 15 residues. The data are from a study of blood T cells in healthy people across ages. The use of a sample-barcoded 5' primer and a J-beta primer mix characterized a second PCR of roughly 6 to 11 cycles. Via MiXCR, TCRdb re-called the 5' RACE reads, giving one row per CDR3 protein. Among 450,000 to 700,000 distinct CDR3 sequences listed, 25% to 30% were seen once. Roughly 10 milliliters of peripheral blood were drawn from each donor. Study-wide results and limits: Per million T cells, the diversity of TCR beta decreased roughly linearly as age advanced.

The chain employs TRBV9 and TRBJ1-2; D remains ambiguous. Material for sequencing was blood. The source is a woman aged 70-85 years in good health. The DNA for the CDR3 is TGTGCCAGCAGCGTAGGTCTGTCGGATAACTATGGCTACACCTTC. Protein: CASSVGLSDNYGYTF.